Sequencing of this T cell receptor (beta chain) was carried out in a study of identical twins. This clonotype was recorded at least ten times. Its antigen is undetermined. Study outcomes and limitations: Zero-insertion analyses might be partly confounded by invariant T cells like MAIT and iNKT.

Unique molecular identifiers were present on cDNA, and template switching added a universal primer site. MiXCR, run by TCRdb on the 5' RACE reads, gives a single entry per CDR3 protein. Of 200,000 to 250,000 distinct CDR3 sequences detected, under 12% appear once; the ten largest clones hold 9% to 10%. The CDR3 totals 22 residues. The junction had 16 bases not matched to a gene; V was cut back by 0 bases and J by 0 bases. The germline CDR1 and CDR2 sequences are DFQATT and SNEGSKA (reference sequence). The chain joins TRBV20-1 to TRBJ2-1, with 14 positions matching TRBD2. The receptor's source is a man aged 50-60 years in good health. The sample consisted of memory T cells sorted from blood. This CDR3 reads CSARDTGTSGRASSSSYNEQFF. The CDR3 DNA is TGCAGTGCTAGAGACACCGGGACTAGCGGGAGAGCATCTTCCAGCTCCTACAATGAGCAGTTCTTC.